A single sample is the source of the 30 T cell receptor beta chains below, sequenced in a study of T cell repertoires in cytomegalovirus infection. What these receptors recognize is not known. TCRdb called the reads again in MiXCR, with one record for every CDR3 protein. Of over 100,000 distinct CDR3 sequences detected, about 9.4% appear once; the ten largest clones hold approximately 33%. The sequenced sample was PBMCs, sequenced either directly or after in vitro stimulation (not recorded which). The receptors derive from a human donor in good health (CMV status not recorded). Some clones in this sample may be carry-over from other donors' samples.

This clonotype occurred many times. V gene TRBV4-1 combines with J gene TRBJ1-5; 9 nucleotides match TRBD1. With V trimmed by 3 bases and J by 3 bases, 9 bases remained unmatched. Looked up from germline, CDR1 is MGHRA and CDR2 is YSYEKL. The CDR3 loop spans 17 amino acids. CDR3 bases: TGCGCCAGCAGCCAGTCTCCCGGGACAGGGAACAATCAGCCCCAGCATTTT. This gives the protein CASSQSPGTGNNQPQHF.

This clonotype was seen repeatedly, ten times or more. The chain is built from TRBV7-3 and TRBJ2-3; no firm D call. Germline CDR1 and CDR2: SGHTA and FQGTGA. CDR3 length equals 16 residues. V lost 0 bases and J lost 0, with 10 bases in between. The CDR3 reads CASSLTDGSSTDTQYF. For the CDR3, the DNA is TGTGCCAGCAGCTTAACTGACGGCTCTAGCACAGATACGCAGTATTTT.

The chain joins TRBV27 to TRBJ2-2; D ambiguous. Between the trimmed V and J ends, which lost 0 bases and 4 bases, there was a span of 6 bases. Looked up from germline, CDR1 is MNHEY and CDR2 is SMNVEV (reference sequence). CDR3 length: 14 residues. The CDR3 reads CASSLSIGTGELFF. In nucleotides, the CDR3 is TGTGCCAGCAGTTTATCGATTGGCACCGGGGAGCTGTTTTTT.

The chain combines TRBV7-2 with TRBJ1-5; D unresolved. Germline-derived CDR1 and CDR2 are SGHTA and FQGNSA. This CDR3 is built from 15 residues. Between the trimmed V and J ends, which lost 1 base and 6 bases, there was a span of 13 bases. CDR3 amino acids: CASSLEVRAGQPQHF. DNA for the CDR3: TGTGCCAGCAGCTTAGAAGTTAGGGCAGGTCAGCCCCAGCATTTT.

This clonotype has ten or more counts. V usage is TRBV7-3 and J usage is TRBJ2-3; TRBD2 matches at 7 bases. The CDR3 spans 14 residues. CDR1 and CDR2 from the germline V gene are SGHTA and FQGTGA. The V segment lost 3 bases and the J segment 0 bases; nucleotides outside the gene matches: 0. The CDR3 sequence is CASSFSGSTDTQYF. In DNA, the CDR3 is TGTGCCAGCAGCTTTAGCGGGAGCACAGATACGCAGTATTTT.

The sample holds many counts of this clonotype. The chain employs TRBV7-9 and TRBJ2-2, with D perhaps matching TRBD2 (6 bases). The germline V gene encodes CDR1 SEHNR and CDR2 FQNEAQ (reference sequence). Trimming removed 2 bases at V and 7 bases at J, with 11 bases between. This CDR3 is built from 14 residues. CDR3 sequence (DNA): TGTGCCAGCAGCTTACGGGACTTGGTCGGGGAGCTGTTTTTT. Translated, it gives CASSLRDLVGELFF.

V is TRBV24-1 and J is TRBJ2-3; D possibly corresponds to TRBD2 (6 bases). V lost 5 bases and J 3 bases, leaving 17 bases between the germline ends. This CDR3 spans 16 amino acids. The germline CDR1 and CDR2 sequences are KGHDR and SFDVKD. DNA of the CDR3: TGTGCCACCAGTGCTCATGGGGGAGGTCCGACAGATACGCAGTATTTT. It translates to CATSAHGGGPTDTQYF.

The chain combines TRBV5-4 with TRBJ2-5; 7 nucleotides agree with TRBD1. Germline V gives CDR1 SGHNT, CDR2 YYREEE (reference sequence). With 3 bases clipped from V and 4 bases from J, the junction kept 3 bases outside the gene matches. There are 13 residues in the CDR3. In DNA, the CDR3 is TGTGCCAGCAGCTCGGGGACAGTAGAGACCCAGTACTTC. Its protein is CASSSGTVETQYF.

Many counts were recorded for this clonotype. The chain is built from TRBV6-1 and TRBJ1-5; D is undetermined. Germline V gene data show CDR1 as MNHNS and CDR2 as SASEGT. The ends were cut back, 4 bases at V and 6 bases at J, with 10 bases in the middle. This CDR3 region has 13 residues. In nucleotides, the CDR3 is TGTGCCAGCAGTGGAAGGGATTTTCAGCCCCAGCATTTT. Protein: CASSGRDFQPQHF.

A few counts support this clonotype. The chain joins TRBV19 to TRBJ2-2; 8 bases match TRBD2. J gave up 4 bases and V 6 bases, and 7 bases lay outside the gene matches. The germline V gene encodes CDR1 LNHDA and CDR2 SQIVND (reference sequence). The CDR3 spans 15 residues. The CDR3 nucleotides read TGTGCCAGTAGCCCCGGGACTAGGCGCACCGGGGAGCTGTTTTTT. This translates into CASSPGTRRTGELFF.

This clonotype was counted ten times or more. The gene calls are TRBV6-1 and TRBJ1-4, with 9 bases identical to TRBD1. The V gene end was trimmed by 6 bases and the J gene end by 5 bases; junction bases not matched to a gene: 4. The CDR3 spans 14 residues. The germline V gene encodes CDR1 MNHNS and CDR2 SASEGT. The CDR3 coding sequence is TGTGCCAGCAGAAGACAGGGGGGGAATGAAAAACTGTTTTTT. As protein: CASRRQGGNEKLFF.

This clonotype was picked up a small number of times. V usage is TRBV12-3 or TRBV12-4 and J usage is TRBJ1-5; D not certain. V gave up 3 bases and J gave up 7 bases, with 10 bases separating them. This CDR3 contains 13 residues. For the CDR3, the DNA is TGTGCCAGCAGTTTGGGTGCTAACCAGCCCCAGCATTTT. Residues: CASSLGANQPQHF.

The rearrangement uses TRBV11-3 and TRBJ2-1; possibly TRBD1 or TRBD2 for D (5 bases each). The CDR3 consists of 12 residues. The ends were cut back, 0 bases at V and 9 bases at J, with 6 bases in the middle. The germline CDR1 and CDR2 sequences are SGHNT and YENEEA. The CDR3 reads CASSLERGEQFF. In DNA, the CDR3 is TGTGCCAGCAGCTTAGAGAGGGGTGAGCAGTTCTTC.

This clonotype came up many times. The chain employs TRBV7-2 and TRBJ1-4; the D is unclear. The CDR3 is 16 residues long. CDR1 is SGHTA, CDR2 FQGNSA, per germline. V lost 1 base and J lost 7, with 16 bases in between. The CDR3 region has the DNA TGTGCCAGCAGCTTAGTGGCAAATAGGCAAAGTGAAAAACTGTTTTTT. This sequence encodes CASSLVANRQSEKLFF. Combining the CDR3 with reference TRBV7-2 and TRBJ1-4 gives the whole variable domain GAGVSQSPSNKVTEKGKDVELRCDPISGHTALYWYRQSLGQGLEFLIYFQGNSAPDKSGLPSDRFSAERTGGSVSTLTIQRTQQEDSAVYLCASSLVANRQSEKLFFGSGTQLSVL.

This clonotype was found a few times. J is TRBJ2-5 and V is TRBV20-1, with TRBD2 matching 10 bases. The CDR3 has 17 amino acids. V lost 0 bases, J lost 4 bases, and 11 bases stayed unmatched. CDR1 and CDR2 (germline): DFQATT, SNEGSKA (reference sequence). As DNA, the CDR3 is TGCAGTGCTAGAGATCCACTAGCGGGAAACCTGGGAGAGACCCAGTACTTC. It codes for CSARDPLAGNLGETQYF.

This clonotype showed up many times. This chain connects TRBV7-9 to TRBJ1-1, with a weak D call TRBD1 (6 bases). Deletions cut 5 bases from V and 1 base from J, with 8 bases between. The CDR3 consists of 13 residues. The germline gives CDR1 SEHNR, CDR2 FQNEAQ (reference sequence). CDR3 nucleotides: TGTGCCAGCAGCCGACAGGAGAACACTGAAGCTTTCTTT. This translates into CASSRQENTEAFF.

The V call is TRBV6-6, the J call TRBJ2-7, with 8 positions matching TRBD2. The J segment lost 7 bases and the V segment lost 6 bases, leaving 11 bases of the junction unmatched. The CDR3 has 14 residues. CDR1 is MNHNY, CDR2 SVGAGI, per germline (reference sequence). The CDR3 region has the DNA TGTGCCAGCAGCGCCGGGACTAGAACGGGGGAGCAGTACTTC. This codes for CASSAGTRTGEQYF.

The DNA of the CDR3 is TGCAGTGGCATATCGTTGGATGAGCAGTTCTTC. Protein sequence: CSGISLDEQFF. This sequence joins TRBV20-1 and TRBJ2-1; D gene uncertain. With 7 bases removed from V and 8 bases from J, the gap between germline ends came to 12 bases. From germline, CDR1 is DFQATT and CDR2 SNEGSKA (reference sequence). The CDR3 sequence is 11 residues long.

This clonotype appeared many times. This chain uses TRBV11-2 with TRBJ1-2, with D possibly matching TRBD1 (5 bases). Trimming removed 1 base at V and 3 bases at J, with 12 bases between. CDR3 size: 15 residues. Germline V gene sequence: CDR1 SGHAT, CDR2 FQNNGV. The CDR3 coding sequence is TGTGCCAGCAGCTTAGGAGCGAGGGGCGACTATGGCTACACCTTC. Amino acid sequence: CASSLGARGDYGYTF.

The rearrangement uses TRBV9 and TRBJ2-2; 7 nucleotides align to TRBD1. J gave up 7 bases and V 3 bases, and 12 bases lay outside the gene matches. Germline V gene data show CDR1 as SGDLS and CDR2 as YYNGEE. The CDR3 is 16 residues long. CDR3 residues: CASSGHMGQIIGELFF. The CDR3 bases are TGTGCCAGCAGCGGCCACATGGGACAGATCATCGGGGAGCTGTTTTTT.

V usage is TRBV19 and J usage is TRBJ2-2; 9 bases map to TRBD2. V dropped 7 bases and J dropped 5; count of bases not matched to a gene: 17. Germline V lookup: CDR1 LNHDA, CDR2 SQIVND (reference sequence). The CDR3 runs 18 residues. CDR3 nucleotides: TGTGCCAGTAAGCAGAATCTAGCGGGACCCTCGAGGACCGGGGAGCTGTTTTTT. Protein sequence: CASKQNLAGPSRTGELFF.

The table lists this clonotype with a few counts. V gene TRBV23-1 combines with J gene TRBJ1-4; D uncertain. TRBV23-1 is known as an ORF, though its function is uncertain. V was pared by 2 bases and J by 5 bases, with 12 bases between. The length of the CDR3 is 15 residues. CDR3 sequence: CASSQRNSPNEKLFF. The CDR3, as DNA: TGCGCCAGCAGTCAACGTAACTCTCCGAATGAAAAACTGTTTTTT.

This clonotype was recorded many times. The J gene is TRBJ2-1, the V gene TRBV12-3 or TRBV12-4; weak D call: TRBD2 (6 bases). The CDR3 contains 15 residues. V lost 6 bases to trimming and J lost 9 bases, with 21 bases between them. CDR3 in DNA: TGTGCCAGCAGCCAGGGCGGTCCAACAGCGGGTGAGCAGTTCTTC. Translation gives CASSQGGPTAGEQFF.

The chain links TRBV19 to TRBJ1-2, with D possibly being TRBD1 (5 bases). V lost 5 bases and J 4 bases, leaving 11 bases between the germline ends. Germline lookup yields CDR1 LNHDA and CDR2 SQIVND (reference sequence). CDR3 length equals 13 residues. For the CDR3, the DNA is TGTGCCAGTAGTGCTAACGGGGCCTATGGCTACACCTTC. Its translation: CASSANGAYGYTF.

This rearrangement joins TRBV9 to TRBJ2-5; 11 bases fit TRBD2. This CDR3 has 15 residues. Germline CDR1 SGDLS, CDR2 YYNGEE. J was trimmed by 2 bases and V by 3 bases; bases with no gene match: 3. For the CDR3, the DNA is TGTGCCAGCAGCGGGGGACTAGCGGAACAAGAGACCCAGTACTTC. Encoded protein: CASSGGLAEQETQYF.

This clonotype has at least ten counts. The chain has TRBV11-2 and TRBJ2-7; no clear D gene. Between the trimmed V and J ends, which lost 0 bases and 0 bases, there was a span of 6 bases. Germline V gene sequence: CDR1 SGHAT, CDR2 FQNNGV. The CDR3 has 14 amino acids. CDR3 residues: CASSLDGSSYEQYF. The CDR3 bases are TGTGCCAGCAGCTTAGATGGGTCCTCCTACGAGCAGTACTTC. Full variable domain (outside the CDR3, taken from reference TRBV11-2 and TRBJ2-7): EAGVAQSPRYKIIEKRQSVAFWCNPISGHATLYWYQQILGQGPKLLIQFQNNGVVDDSQLPKDRFSAERLKGVDSTLKIQPAKLEDSAVYLCASSLDGSSYEQYFGPGTRLTVT.

The rearrangement joins TRBV19 to TRBJ1-5; D is unclear. The CDR3 covers 15 residues. Germline V gives CDR1 LNHDA, CDR2 SQIVND (reference sequence). V lost 0 bases, J lost 0 bases, and 6 bases lay in between. CDR3: CASSIEDGSNQPQHF. Here the CDR3 DNA reads TGTGCCAGTAGTATAGAGGACGGTAGCAATCAGCCCCAGCATTTT. Full variable domain (outside the CDR3, taken from reference TRBV19 and TRBJ1-5): DGGITQSPKYLFRKEGQNVTLSCEQNLNHDAMYWYRQDPGQGLRLIYYSQIVNDFQKGDIAEGYSVSREKKESFPLTVTSAQKNPTAFYLCASSIEDGSNQPQHFGDGTRLSIL.

This clonotype occurred many times. J is TRBJ2-1 and V is TRBV4-1; 9 nucleotides align to TRBD2. This CDR3 spans 15 amino acids. Germline-derived CDR1 and CDR2 are MGHRA and YSYEKL. The V segment lost 5 bases and the J segment 4 bases; nucleotides outside the gene matches: 6. The CDR3 DNA reads as TGCGCCAGCAGCGTTCGGCGGGAGGGTTACAATGAGCAGTTCTTC. Amino acids: CASSVRREGYNEQFF.

This clonotype has ten or more counts. This rearrangement joins TRBV6-1 to TRBJ2-1; D remains unclear. CDR3 size: 14 residues. Looked up from germline, CDR1 is MNHNS and CDR2 is SASEGT. V lost 5 bases to trimming and J lost 0 bases, with 8 bases between them. CDR3 bases: TGTGCCAGCAGTCCACGCGGCTCCTACAATGAGCAGTTCTTC. Translating gives CASSPRGSYNEQFF.

Concerning this clonotype itself: This may be a read error: a much more frequent sequence differs by one nucleotide. The chain has TRBV7-4 and TRBJ1-2; D may be TRBD1 (5 bases). From germline, CDR1 is SGHVT and CDR2 SQSDAQ. The CDR3 runs to 13 residues. V lost 5 bases and J 6 bases, leaving 13 bases between the germline ends. The CDR3 region has the DNA TGTGCCAGCAGCCCCGGCGAGGGGAATGGCTACACCTTC. Its protein is CASSPGEGNGYTF. Complete variable domain (other parts from reference TRBV7-4 and TRBJ1-2): GAGVSQSPRYKVAKRGRDVALRCDSISGHVTLYWYRQTLGQGSEVLTYSQSDAQRDKSGRPSGRFSAERPERSVSTLKIQRTEQGDSAVYLCASSPGEGNGYTFGSGTRLTVV.